What follows are 30 T cell receptor beta chains derived from one specimen sequenced in a study of shared clonotypes between healthy human individuals. The protocol was immunoSEQ multiplex PCR, while the TCRdb copy is restricted to in-frame clones and leaves out a portion. The table has approximately 700,000 clones, around three quarters seen once. Sequencing was done on a sample of memory CD4+ T cells sorted from blood. Subset meaning: CD45RA-negative fraction. The receptors were gathered from a woman aged 25-40 years in good health.

The V call is TRBV10-3, the J call TRBJ2-7; D gene ambiguous. With 4 bases removed from V and 2 bases from J, the gap between germline ends came to 9 bases. The CDR3 spans 13 residues. Germline V gene data show CDR1 as ENHRY and CDR2 as SYGVKD. CDR3 sequence (DNA): TGTGCCATCAGTGGGCAGGCGGCCTACGAGCAGTACTTC. Its protein is CAISGQAAYEQYF.

The gene calls are TRBV5-1 and TRBJ2-1, with 12 bases identical to TRBD1. CDR1 is SGHRS, CDR2 YFSETQ, per germline. The CDR3 runs to 19 residues. V was pared by 4 bases and J by 2 bases, with 13 bases of the junction left unmatched. In nucleotides, the CDR3 is TGCGCCAGCAGCCTAACCGGGACAGGGGGCGGAAAGGCCTACAATGAGCAGTTCTTC. This codes for CASSLTGTGGGKAYNEQFF. The full variable domain, its missing parts supplied by reference TRBV5-1 and TRBJ2-1, is KAGVTQTPRYLIKTRGQQVTLSCSPISGHRSVSWYQQTPGQGLQFLFEYFSETQRNKGNFPGRFSGRQFSNSRSEMNVSTLELGDSALYLCASSLTGTGGGKAYNEQFFGPGTRLTVL.

The rearrangement uses TRBV14 and TRBJ2-3; no clear D gene. The CDR3 loop spans 16 amino acids. V shed 5 bases and J shed 0 bases, with 15 bases lying between them. CDR1 and CDR2 (germline): SGHDN, FVKESK. CDR3 sequence: CASSRTNYISTDTQYF. The CDR3, as DNA: TGTGCCAGCAGCAGGACCAACTACATTAGCACAGATACGCAGTATTTT.

This chain connects TRBV19 to TRBJ2-7; D call uncertain. V was cut by 8 bases and J by 4 bases, with 3 bases left in between. Germline V lookup: CDR1 LNHDA, CDR2 SQIVND (reference sequence). CDR3 length equals 9 residues. The CDR3 protein is CASEYEQYF. As DNA, the CDR3 is TGTGCCAGTGAATACGAGCAGTACTTC.

The V call is TRBV29-1, the J call TRBJ1-1; 9 nucleotides agree with TRBD1. The V segment lost 5 bases and the J segment 5 bases; nucleotides outside the gene matches: 9. Germline CDR1 and CDR2: SQVTM and ANQGSEA. This CDR3 region has 14 residues. The DNA for the CDR3 is TGCAGCGTTTCTCGGACAGGGGCGGGAACTGAAGCTTTCTTT. Its protein is CSVSRTGAGTEAFF.

The CDR3 DNA sequence: TGCGCCAGCAGCACCACTTGGACTAGCGGGAGTTTCGGGGAGCTGTTTTTT. Protein sequence: CASSTTWTSGSFGELFF. This chain connects TRBV5-1 to TRBJ2-2; 13 nucleotides align to TRBD2. The V gene end was trimmed by 4 bases and the J gene end by 7 bases; junction bases not matched to a gene: 10. The CDR3 has 17 amino acids. Germline V lookup: CDR1 SGHRS, CDR2 YFSETQ.

This chain joins TRBV27 and TRBJ2-1, with TRBD2 matching over 9 bases. The CDR3 is 16 amino acids. Per the germline V gene, CDR1 is MNHEY and CDR2 is SMNVEV (reference sequence). J was trimmed by 4 bases and V by 0 bases; bases with no gene match: 4. The CDR3 DNA is TGTGCCAGCAGTTTATCGAGTAGCGGGGGATACAATGAGCAGTTCTTC. Translation: CASSLSSSGGYNEQFF.

The genes are TRBV2 and TRBJ1-2, with a tentative D call TRBD1 (5 bases). Per the germline V gene, CDR1 is SNHLY and CDR2 is FYNNEI. The germline V and J ends were trimmed by 4 bases and 4 bases, with 16 bases remaining between them. The CDR3 consists of 15 residues. The CDR3 here is CASSGERAGIYGYTF. The CDR3 coding sequence is TGTGCCAGCAGTGGGGAGCGGGCAGGGATCTATGGCTACACCTTC.

In this sample, this clone turned up a few times. V usage is TRBV10-1 and J usage is TRBJ1-2; D is undetermined. Germline V CDR1 and CDR2: WNHNN, SYGVQD (reference sequence). Trimming shortened V by 4 bases and J by 8 bases, and 17 bases separated the two germline ends. CDR3 size: 14 residues. The CDR3, as DNA: TGCGCCAGCAGTGGGGAAGGGTGGACGGACGGCTACACCTTC. Translated, it gives CASSGEGWTDGYTF.

This clone was picked up a small number of times. CDR3 amino acids: CASSYSSRDANTEAFF. The CDR3, as DNA: TGTGCCAGCAGTTACTCTTCACGGGACGCTAACACTGAAGCTTTCTTT. The chain carries TRBV6-5 and TRBJ1-1; possible D gene TRBD1, 5 bases. The V gene lost 0 bases and the J gene lost 2 bases, with 13 bases spanning the gap. From germline, CDR1 is MNHEY and CDR2 SVGAGI. This CDR3 region has 16 residues.

The chain uses TRBV27 and TRBJ1-1; D is uncertain. Germline CDR1 is MNHEY and CDR2 is SMNVEV (reference sequence). V was pared by 7 bases and J by 1 base, with 10 bases between. The CDR3 has 13 residues. CDR3 loop: CASNSQRNTEAFF. DNA for the CDR3: TGTGCCAGCAATTCACAGAGGAACACTGAAGCTTTCTTT.

This chain's CDR3 is CASRKARVNYSNQPQHF. The CDR3 nucleotides read TGTGCCAGCAGGAAGGCGCGGGTTAATTATAGCAATCAGCCCCAGCATTTT. V and J are TRBV2 and TRBJ1-5; D unclear. The CDR3 is made up of 17 amino acids. The V end lost 6 bases, the J end lost 0 bases, and 18 bases lay between the germline ends. CDR1 and CDR2 (germline): SNHLY, FYNNEI.

This chain's CDR3 is CASSVQGGELFF. Written as DNA, the CDR3 is TGTGCCAGTAGTGTCCAGGGCGGGGAGCTGTTTTTT. The V and J genes are TRBV19 and TRBJ2-2; D might be TRBD1 (5 bases). CDR1 is LNHDA, CDR2 SQIVND, per germline (reference sequence). The germline V and J ends were trimmed by 5 bases and 7 bases, with 8 bases remaining between them. The CDR3 runs to 12 residues.

J is TRBJ1-2 and V is TRBV5-4; a possible D gene is TRBD1 (5 bases). V lost 5 bases and J lost 4, with 15 bases in between. The length of the CDR3 is 14 residues. In germline, CDR1 is SGHNT, CDR2 YYREEE (reference sequence). This chain's CDR3 is CASSYLAGTYGYTF. The CDR3 nucleotides read TGTGCCAGCAGTTACCTTGCAGGGACCTATGGCTACACCTTC.

This chain joins TRBV27 and TRBJ1-2, with D possibly matching TRBD1 (5 bases). Germline lookup yields CDR1 MNHEY and CDR2 SMNVEV (reference sequence). There are 12 residues in the CDR3. Trimming took off 4 bases at V and 4 bases at J, with 7 bases between the two ends. Written as DNA, the CDR3 is TGTGCCAGCAGTTCAGGGTCCTATGGCTACACCTTC. Its protein product is CASSSGSYGYTF.

The CDR3, as DNA: TGTGCCAGCAGCCAAGGGTCTTCTTCCTACAATGAGCAGTTCTTC. Its translation is CASSQGSSSYNEQFF. The chain recombines TRBV14 with TRBJ2-1; D uncertain. The CDR3 is 15 amino acids. Germline V gene lookup returns CDR1 SGHDN and CDR2 FVKESK. Trimming cost V 1 base and J 1 base, with 8 bases left between them.

This clone was observed a single time. The gene calls are TRBV28 and TRBJ2-7; 14 positions agree with TRBD2. The junction had 10 bases not matched to a gene; V was cut back by 5 bases and J by 4 bases. Germline V CDR1 and CDR2: MDHEN, SYDVKM. The CDR3 has 17 residues. This CDR3 reads CASSPAGTSGRGYEQYF. The DNA for the CDR3 is TGTGCCAGCAGTCCCGCCGGGACTAGCGGGAGAGGGTACGAGCAGTACTTC.

This chain joins TRBV5-1 and TRBJ2-6; D gene uncertain. The germline V gene has CDR1 SGHRS and CDR2 YFSETQ. Deletions cut 2 bases from V and 0 bases from J, with 9 bases between. The CDR3 extends over 16 amino acids. The CDR3 protein is CASSFLGNSGANVLTF. CDR3 bases: TGCGCCAGCAGCTTTCTCGGAAACTCTGGGGCCAACGTCCTGACTTTC.

This clone was counted only a few times. The chain uses TRBV12-5 and TRBJ2-5; 8 nucleotides line up with TRBD1. Trimming took 3 bases from V and 2 from J; bases not matched to a gene: 5. Germline loops: CDR1 LGHNT, CDR2 FRNRAP. The CDR3 totals 15 residues. The CDR3 loop is CASGLGTGLQETQYF. Here the CDR3 DNA reads TGTGCTAGTGGTTTAGGGACAGGACTTCAAGAGACCCAGTACTTC.

This sequence joins TRBV6-6 and TRBJ2-7; tentative D call: TRBD2 (6 bases). CDR1 and CDR2 from the germline V gene are MNHNY and SVGAGI (reference sequence). The CDR3 has 12 amino acids. V was trimmed by 8 bases and J by 0 bases, leaving 8 bases between them. CDR3 nucleotides: TGTGCCAGCTCCGGGAGCTCCTACGAGCAGTACTTC. This sequence encodes CASSGSSYEQYF.

The chain links TRBV18 to TRBJ2-2, with a weak D call TRBD1 (5 bases). Germline assignment: CDR1 KGHSH and CDR2 LQKENI. This CDR3 spans 14 amino acids. Trimming took 7 bases from V and 1 from J, leaving 10 bases between them. The CDR3 sequence is CASLPTGNTGELFF. Written as DNA, the CDR3 is TGTGCCAGCTTACCTACAGGGAACACCGGGGAGCTGTTTTTT.

The table lists this clone with a few counts. The gene calls are TRBV28 and TRBJ2-6; D is unresolved. This CDR3 has 15 residues. V was clipped by 1 base and J by 2 bases, with 6 bases between them. From germline, CDR1 is MDHEN and CDR2 SYDVKM. The CDR3 is CASSLLGTGANVLTF. CDR3 nucleotides: TGTGCCAGCAGTTTATTAGGGACTGGGGCCAACGTCCTGACTTTC. The whole variable domain, filled in from reference TRBV28 and TRBJ2-6, reads DVKVTQSSRYLVKRTGEKVFLECVQDMDHENMFWYRQDPGLGLRLIYFSYDVKMKEKGDIPEGYSVSREKKERFSLILESASTNQTSMYLCASSLLGTGANVLTFGAGSRLTVL.

The chain carries TRBV28 and TRBJ2-7; TRBD2 is a possible D gene (6 bases). V was pared by 6 bases and J by 7 bases, with 16 bases between. Germline CDR1 and CDR2: MDHEN and SYDVKM. CDR3 length equals 13 residues. The DNA for the CDR3 is TGTGCCAGCAGGCGAACCCAGGGAGGTGAGCAGTACTTC. It encodes CASRRTQGGEQYF.

V usage is TRBV30 and J usage is TRBJ2-1, with 11 positions matching TRBD2. The V gene end was trimmed by 2 bases and the J gene end by 2 bases; junction bases not matched to a gene: 2. From germline, CDR1 is GTSNPN and CDR2 SVGIG (reference sequence). CDR3 length: 15 amino acids. The CDR3: CAWSKLAGAYNEQFF. The CDR3 nucleotides read TGTGCCTGGAGTAAACTAGCGGGAGCCTACAATGAGCAGTTCTTC.

The J gene is TRBJ2-5, the V gene TRBV9; possibly TRBD1 for D (6 bases). V shed 0 bases and J shed 2 bases, with 11 bases lying between them. Germline CDR1 SGDLS, CDR2 YYNGEE. This CDR3 has 15 residues. DNA for the CDR3: TGTGCCAGCAGCGTAGCCGGGACACGACAAGAGACCCAGTACTTC. Encoded protein: CASSVAGTRQETQYF.

The rearrangement joins TRBV4-2 to TRBJ2-1, with 11 bases identical to TRBD2. The germline V gene encodes CDR1 LGHNA and CDR2 YNFKEQ. The CDR3 sequence is 21 residues long. The junction had 23 bases not matched to a gene; V was cut back by 2 bases and J by 8 bases. CDR3 bases: TGTGCCAGCAGCCAACGTCCCGGGACAGGGCGGGCACTAGCGGGAGCCTATGAGCAGTTCTTC. Its protein is CASSQRPGTGRALAGAYEQFF.

This clone was seen more than once but under ten times. The chain employs TRBV2 and TRBJ1-3, with D unclear. The V and J ends lost 11 bases and 4 bases respectively, with 21 bases between them. Germline-derived CDR1 and CDR2 are SNHLY and FYNNEI. The CDR3 has 15 amino acids. The CDR3 bases are TGTGCCTCGTCAGCGGGTTGGGGAAACGGAAACACCATATATTTT. Protein sequence: CASSAGWGNGNTIYF.

The rearrangement uses TRBV19 and TRBJ2-1, with D tentatively TRBD1 (6 bases). Germline CDR1 LNHDA, CDR2 SQIVND (reference sequence). V lost 2 bases and J lost 7, with 9 bases in between. The CDR3 length is 13 residues. The CDR3 spells CASSIWGPNEQFF. The CDR3 nucleotides read TGTGCCAGTAGTATATGGGGGCCGAATGAGCAGTTCTTC.

The genes are TRBV7-8 and TRBJ2-7; no clear D. CDR3 length: 14 residues. Between the trimmed V and J ends, which lost 3 bases and 2 bases, there was a span of 11 bases. CDR1 and CDR2 (germline): SGHVS, FQNEAQ. CDR3 sequence (DNA): TGTGCCAGCAGCTTCCTGGCGGATACCTACGAGCAGTACTTC. As protein: CASSFLADTYEQYF.

This chain joins TRBV7-2 and TRBJ2-1; TRBD1 matches at 11 bases. In germline, CDR1 is SGHTA, CDR2 FQGNSA. CDR3 length equals 17 residues. V lost 4 bases and J lost 7; bases outside the gene matches: 12. The CDR3 is CASSSYIRTGGGNEQFF. The CDR3 nucleotides read TGTGCCAGCAGCTCGTACATAAGGACAGGGGGCGGGAATGAGCAGTTCTTC.